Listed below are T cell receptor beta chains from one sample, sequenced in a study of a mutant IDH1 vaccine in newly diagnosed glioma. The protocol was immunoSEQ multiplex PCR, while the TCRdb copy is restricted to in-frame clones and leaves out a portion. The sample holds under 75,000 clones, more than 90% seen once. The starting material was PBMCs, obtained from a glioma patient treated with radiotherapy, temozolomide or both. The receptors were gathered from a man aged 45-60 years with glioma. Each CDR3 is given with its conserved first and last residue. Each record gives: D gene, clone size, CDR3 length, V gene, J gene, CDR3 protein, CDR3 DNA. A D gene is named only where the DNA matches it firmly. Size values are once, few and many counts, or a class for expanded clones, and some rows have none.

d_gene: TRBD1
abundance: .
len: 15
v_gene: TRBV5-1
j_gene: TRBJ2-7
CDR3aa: CASSLTTGGNYEQYF
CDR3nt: TGCGCCAGCAGCTTGACGACAGGGGGGAACTACGAGCAGTACTTC

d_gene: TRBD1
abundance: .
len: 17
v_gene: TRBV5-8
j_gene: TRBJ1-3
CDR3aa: CASGRDSQLLSGNTIYF
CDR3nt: TGTGCCAGCGGCCGGGACAGCCAGCTTCTCTCTGGAAACACCATATATTTT

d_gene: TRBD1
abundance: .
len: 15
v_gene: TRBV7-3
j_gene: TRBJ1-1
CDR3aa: CASSTQGPPNTEAFF
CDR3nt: TGTGCCAGCAGCACACAGGGGCCGCCGAACACTGAAGCTTTCTTT

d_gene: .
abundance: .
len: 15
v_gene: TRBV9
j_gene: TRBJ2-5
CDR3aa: CASSVGGGFTETQYF
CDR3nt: TGTGCCAGCAGCGTAGGTGGGGGGTTCACAGAGACCCAGTACTTC

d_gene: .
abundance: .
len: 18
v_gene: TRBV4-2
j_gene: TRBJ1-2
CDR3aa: CASSQETLGGVALYGYTF
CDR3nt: TGTGCCAGCAGCCAGGAAACTCTGGGAGGGGTGGCTCTCTATGGCTACACCTTC

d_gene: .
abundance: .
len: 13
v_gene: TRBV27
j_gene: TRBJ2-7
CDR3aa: CASSLFQNYEQYF
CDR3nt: TGTGCCAGCAGTTTGTTCCAGAACTACGAGCAGTACTTC

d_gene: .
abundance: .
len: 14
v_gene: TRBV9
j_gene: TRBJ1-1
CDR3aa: CASSVEAVNTEAFF
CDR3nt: TGTGCCAGCAGCGTAGAGGCAGTGAACACTGAAGCTTTCTTT

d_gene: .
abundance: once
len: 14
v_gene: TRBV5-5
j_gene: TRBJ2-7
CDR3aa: CASSFRTAGYEQYF
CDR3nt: TGTGCCAGCAGCTTTCGGACAGCCGGGTACGAGCAGTACTTC

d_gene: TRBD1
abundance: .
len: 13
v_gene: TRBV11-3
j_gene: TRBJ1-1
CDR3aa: CASRGDRGTEAFF
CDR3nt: TGTGCCAGCAGGGGGGACAGGGGAACTGAAGCTTTCTTT

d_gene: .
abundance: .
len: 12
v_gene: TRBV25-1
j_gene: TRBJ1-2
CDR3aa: CASSGNTYGYTF
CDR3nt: TGTGCCAGCAGTGGTAACACCTATGGCTACACCTTC

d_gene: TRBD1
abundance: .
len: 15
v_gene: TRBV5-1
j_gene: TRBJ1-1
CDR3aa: CASSPRGQMNTEAFF
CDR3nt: TGCGCCAGCAGCCCAAGGGGACAGATGAACACTGAAGCTTTCTTT

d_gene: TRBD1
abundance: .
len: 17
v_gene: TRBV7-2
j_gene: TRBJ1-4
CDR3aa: CASSLGYRGPVGEKLFF
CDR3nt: TGTGCCAGCAGCTTGGGCTATAGGGGGCCAGTGGGGGAAAAACTGTTTTTT

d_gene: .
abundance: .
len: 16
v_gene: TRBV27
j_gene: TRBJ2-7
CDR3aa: CASSFSSDSASYEQYF
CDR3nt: TGTGCCAGCAGTTTTTCTAGCGACTCGGCCTCCTACGAGCAGTACTTC

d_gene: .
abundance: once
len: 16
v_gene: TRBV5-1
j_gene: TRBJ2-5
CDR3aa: CASRPGGTGSGETQYF
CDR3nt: TGCGCCAGCCGGCCGGGAGGGACAGGGTCGGGGGAGACCCAGTACTTC

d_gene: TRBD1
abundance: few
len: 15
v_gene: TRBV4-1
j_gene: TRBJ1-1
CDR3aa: CASSHRQGERTEAFF
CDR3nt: TGCGCCAGCAGCCACCGACAGGGGGAGCGGACTGAAGCTTTCTTT

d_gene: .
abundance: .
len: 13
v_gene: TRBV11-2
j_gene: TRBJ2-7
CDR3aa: CASSLAGVHEQYF
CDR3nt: TGTGCCAGCAGCTTAGCAGGGGTCCACGAGCAGTACTTC

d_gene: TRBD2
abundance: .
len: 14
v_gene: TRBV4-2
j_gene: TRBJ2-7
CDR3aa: CASSYGLASYEQYF
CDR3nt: TGTGCCAGCAGCTATGGACTAGCGTCCTACGAGCAGTACTTC

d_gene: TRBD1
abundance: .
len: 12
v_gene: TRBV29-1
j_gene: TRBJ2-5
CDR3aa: CSVVTGGETQYF
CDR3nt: TGCAGCGTTGTAACAGGGGGGGAGACCCAGTACTTC

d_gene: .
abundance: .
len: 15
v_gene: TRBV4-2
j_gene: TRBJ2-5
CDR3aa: CASSQEVPLRETQYF
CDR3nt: TGTGCCAGCAGCCAAGAGGTCCCGCTTCGGGAGACCCAGTACTTC

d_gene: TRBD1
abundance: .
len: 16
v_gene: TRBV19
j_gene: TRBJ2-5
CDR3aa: CASSILGTGPSETQYF
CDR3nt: TGTGCCAGTAGTATCCTCGGGACAGGGCCCTCGGAGACCCAGTACTTC

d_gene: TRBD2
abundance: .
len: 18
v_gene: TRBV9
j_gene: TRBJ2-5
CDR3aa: CASSVGGRATSEGETQYF
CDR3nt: TGTGCCAGCAGCGTAGGGGGACGTGCGACTAGCGAGGGGGAGACCCAGTACTTC

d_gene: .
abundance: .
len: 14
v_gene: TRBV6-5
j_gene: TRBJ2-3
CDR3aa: CASSYVYPTDTQYF
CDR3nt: TGTGCCAGCAGTTACGTGTACCCCACAGATACGCAGTATTTT

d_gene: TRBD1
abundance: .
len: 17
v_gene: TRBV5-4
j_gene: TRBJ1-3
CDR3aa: CASSSSDRGRTGNTIYF
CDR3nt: TGTGCCAGCAGCTCCTCGGACAGGGGAAGGACTGGAAACACCATATATTTT

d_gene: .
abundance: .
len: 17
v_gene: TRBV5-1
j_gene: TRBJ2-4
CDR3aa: CASSLSEGLLAKNIQYF
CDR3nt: TGCGCCAGCAGCTTGTCGGAGGGCCTTTTAGCCAAAAACATTCAGTACTTC

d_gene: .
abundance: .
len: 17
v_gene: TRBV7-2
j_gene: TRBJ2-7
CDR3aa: CASSSYPRLLTSYEQYF
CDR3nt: TGTGCCAGCAGCTCCTATCCTCGACTGCTCACTTCCTACGAGCAGTACTTC

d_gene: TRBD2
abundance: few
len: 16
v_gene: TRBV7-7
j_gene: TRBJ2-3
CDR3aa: CASSLSLAGGTDTQYF
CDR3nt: TGTGCTAGCAGCTTATCACTAGCGGGGGGCACAGATACGCAGTATTTT

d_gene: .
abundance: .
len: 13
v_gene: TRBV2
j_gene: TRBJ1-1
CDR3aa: CASRELPNTEAFF
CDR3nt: TGTGCCAGCAGAGAACTACCGAACACTGAAGCTTTCTTT

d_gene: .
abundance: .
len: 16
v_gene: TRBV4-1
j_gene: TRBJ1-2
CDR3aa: CASSPQQGVSVYGYTF
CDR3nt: TGCGCCAGCAGCCCCCAACAGGGCGTATCAGTCTATGGCTACACCTTC

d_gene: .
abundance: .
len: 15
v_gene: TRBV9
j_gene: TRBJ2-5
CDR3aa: CASSVNEGGQETQYF
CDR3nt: TGTGCCAGCAGCGTAAACGAGGGGGGACAAGAGACCCAGTACTTC

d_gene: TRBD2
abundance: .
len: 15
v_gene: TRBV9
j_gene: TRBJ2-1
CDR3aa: CASSPAVAGANEQFF
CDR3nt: TGTGCCAGCAGCCCCGCGGTAGCGGGGGCAAATGAGCAGTTCTTC

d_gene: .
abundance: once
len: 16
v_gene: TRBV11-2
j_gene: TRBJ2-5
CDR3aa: CASSLGLRAAQETQYF
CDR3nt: TGTGCCAGCAGCTTAGGTTTAAGGGCAGCTCAAGAGACCCAGTACTTC

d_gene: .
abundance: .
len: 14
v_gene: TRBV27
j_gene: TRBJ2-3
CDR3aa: CASSLRRITDTQYF
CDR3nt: TGTGCCAGCAGTTTAAGGCGGATCACAGATACGCAGTATTTT

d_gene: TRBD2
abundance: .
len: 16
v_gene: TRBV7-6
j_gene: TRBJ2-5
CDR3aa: CASSSHTGTSEETQYF
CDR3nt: TGTGCCAGCAGCTCACACACCGGGACTAGCGAAGAGACCCAGTACTTC

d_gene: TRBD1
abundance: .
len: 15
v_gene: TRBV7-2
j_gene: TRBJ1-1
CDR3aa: CASSTDRGRYTEAFF
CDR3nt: TGTGCCAGCAGCACGGACAGGGGGAGGTACACTGAAGCTTTCTTT